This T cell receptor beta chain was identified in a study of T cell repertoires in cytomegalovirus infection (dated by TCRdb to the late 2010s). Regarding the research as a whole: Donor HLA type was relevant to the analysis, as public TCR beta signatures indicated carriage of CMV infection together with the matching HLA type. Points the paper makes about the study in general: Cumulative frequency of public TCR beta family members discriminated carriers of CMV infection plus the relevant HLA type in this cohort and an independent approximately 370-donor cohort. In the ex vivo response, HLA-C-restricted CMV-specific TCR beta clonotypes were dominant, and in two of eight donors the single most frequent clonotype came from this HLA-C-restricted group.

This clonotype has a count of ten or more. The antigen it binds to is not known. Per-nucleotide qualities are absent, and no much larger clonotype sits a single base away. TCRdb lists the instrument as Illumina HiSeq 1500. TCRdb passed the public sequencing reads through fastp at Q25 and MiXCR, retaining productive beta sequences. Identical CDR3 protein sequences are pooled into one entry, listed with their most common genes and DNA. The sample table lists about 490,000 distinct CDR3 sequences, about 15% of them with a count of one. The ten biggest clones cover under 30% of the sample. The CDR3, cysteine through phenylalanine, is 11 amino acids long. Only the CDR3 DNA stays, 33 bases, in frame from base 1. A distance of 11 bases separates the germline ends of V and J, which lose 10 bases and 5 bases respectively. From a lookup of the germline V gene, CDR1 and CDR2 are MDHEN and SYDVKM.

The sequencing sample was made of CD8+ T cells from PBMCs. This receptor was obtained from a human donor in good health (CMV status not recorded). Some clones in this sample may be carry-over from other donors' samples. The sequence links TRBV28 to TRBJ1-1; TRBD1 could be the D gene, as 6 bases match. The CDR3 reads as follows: CAIARGTEAFF. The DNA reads TGTGCCATCGCGAGGGGGACTGAAGCTTTCTTT.